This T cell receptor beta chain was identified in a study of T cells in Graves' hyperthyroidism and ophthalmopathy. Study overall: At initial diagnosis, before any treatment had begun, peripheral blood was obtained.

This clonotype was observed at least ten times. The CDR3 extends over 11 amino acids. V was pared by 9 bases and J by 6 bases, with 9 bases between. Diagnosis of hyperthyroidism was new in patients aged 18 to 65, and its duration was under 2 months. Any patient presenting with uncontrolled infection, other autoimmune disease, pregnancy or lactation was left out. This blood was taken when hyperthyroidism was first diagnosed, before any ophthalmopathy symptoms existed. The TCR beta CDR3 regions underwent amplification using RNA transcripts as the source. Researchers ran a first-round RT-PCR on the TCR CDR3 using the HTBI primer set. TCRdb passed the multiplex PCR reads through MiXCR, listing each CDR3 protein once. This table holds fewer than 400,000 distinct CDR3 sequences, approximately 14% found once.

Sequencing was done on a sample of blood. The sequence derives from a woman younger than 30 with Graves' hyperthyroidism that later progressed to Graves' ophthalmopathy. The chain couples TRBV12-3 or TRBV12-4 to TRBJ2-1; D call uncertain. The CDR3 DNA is TGTGCCAGTCATAAGGGCAATGAGCAGTTCTTC. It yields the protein CASHKGNEQFF.